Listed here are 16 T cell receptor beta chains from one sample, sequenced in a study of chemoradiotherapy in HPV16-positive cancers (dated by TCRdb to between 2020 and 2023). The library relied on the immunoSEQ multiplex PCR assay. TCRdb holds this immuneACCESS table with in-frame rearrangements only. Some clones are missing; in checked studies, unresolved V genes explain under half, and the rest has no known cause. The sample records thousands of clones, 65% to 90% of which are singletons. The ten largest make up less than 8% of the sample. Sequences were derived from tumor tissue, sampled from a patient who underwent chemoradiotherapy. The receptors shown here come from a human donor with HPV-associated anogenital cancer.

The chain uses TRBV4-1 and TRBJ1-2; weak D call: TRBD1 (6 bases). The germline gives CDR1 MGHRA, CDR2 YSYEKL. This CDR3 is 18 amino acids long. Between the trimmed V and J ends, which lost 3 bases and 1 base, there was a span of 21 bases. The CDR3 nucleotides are TGCGCCAGCAGCCATCCAAAGGGGGTAGGGTTGGGTAACTATGGCTACACCTTC. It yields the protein CASSHPKGVGLGNYGYTF.

The CDR3 sequence: CASSWTDNQPQHF. In DNA form, the CDR3 reads TGTGCCAGTAGTTGGACTGACAATCAGCCCCAGCATTTT. The gene calls are TRBV19 and TRBJ1-5; D gene uncertain. The V gene's germline CDR1 is LNHDA and CDR2 SQIVND (reference sequence). The V end lost 5 bases, the J end lost 3 bases, and 8 bases lay between the germline ends. The CDR3 runs to 13 residues.

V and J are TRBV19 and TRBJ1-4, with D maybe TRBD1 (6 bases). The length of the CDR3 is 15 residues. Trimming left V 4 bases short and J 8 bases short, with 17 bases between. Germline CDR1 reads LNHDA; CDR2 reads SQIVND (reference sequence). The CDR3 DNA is TGTGCCAGTAGTACCCATGGGGGGCTTCAAGAAAAACTGTTTTTT. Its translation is CASSTHGGLQEKLFF. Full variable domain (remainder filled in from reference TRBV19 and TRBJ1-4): DGGITQSPKYLFRKEGQNVTLSCEQNLNHDAMYWYRQDPGQGLRLIYYSQIVNDFQKGDIAEGYSVSREKKESFPLTVTSAQKNPTAFYLCASSTHGGLQEKLFFGSGTQLSVL.

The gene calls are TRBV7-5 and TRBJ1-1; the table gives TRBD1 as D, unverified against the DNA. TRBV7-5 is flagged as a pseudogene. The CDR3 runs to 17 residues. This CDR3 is CVRSLVQVETVNTEAFF. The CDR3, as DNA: TGTGTCAGAAGCTTAGTACAAGTTGAGACAGTGAACACTGAAGCTTTCTTT.

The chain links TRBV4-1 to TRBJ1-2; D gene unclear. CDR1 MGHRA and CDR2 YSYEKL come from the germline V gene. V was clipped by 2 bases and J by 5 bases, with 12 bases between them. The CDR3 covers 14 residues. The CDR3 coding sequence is TGCGCCAGCAGCCAACCAGGCCGATGGTATGGCTACACCTTC. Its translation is CASSQPGRWYGYTF.

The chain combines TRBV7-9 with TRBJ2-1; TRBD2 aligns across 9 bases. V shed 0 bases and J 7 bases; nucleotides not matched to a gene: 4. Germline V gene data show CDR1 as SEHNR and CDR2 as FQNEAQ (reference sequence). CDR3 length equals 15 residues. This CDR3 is CASSLASGSWNEQFF. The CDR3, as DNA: TGTGCCAGCAGCTTAGCTAGCGGGAGCTGGAATGAGCAGTTCTTC.

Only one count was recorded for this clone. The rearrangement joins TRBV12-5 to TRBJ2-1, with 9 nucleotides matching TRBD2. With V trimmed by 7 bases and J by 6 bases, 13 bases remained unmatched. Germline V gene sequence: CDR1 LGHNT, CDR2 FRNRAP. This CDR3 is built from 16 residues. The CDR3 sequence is CASDAPTSGSGNEQFF. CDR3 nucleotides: TGTGCTAGTGATGCTCCGACTAGCGGAAGTGGCAATGAGCAGTTCTTC.

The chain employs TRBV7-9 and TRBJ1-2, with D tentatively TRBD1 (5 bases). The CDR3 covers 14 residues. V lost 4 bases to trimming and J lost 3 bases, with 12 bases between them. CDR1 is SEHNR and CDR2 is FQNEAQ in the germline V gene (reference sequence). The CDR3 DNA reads TGTGCCAGCAGCTCGGCTGGGGGTTACTATGGCTACACCTTC. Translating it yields CASSSAGGYYGYTF.

CDR3 in amino acids: CASSRGLTRDTQYF. CDR3 coding DNA: TGTGCCAGCAGCCGGGGACTAACTAGAGATACGCAGTATTTT. V gene TRBV11-2 combines with J gene TRBJ2-3; the match to TRBD2 covers 7 bases. This CDR3 spans 14 amino acids. The V gene's germline CDR1 is SGHAT and CDR2 FQNNGV. The junction had 7 bases not matched to a gene; V was cut back by 5 bases and J by 5 bases.

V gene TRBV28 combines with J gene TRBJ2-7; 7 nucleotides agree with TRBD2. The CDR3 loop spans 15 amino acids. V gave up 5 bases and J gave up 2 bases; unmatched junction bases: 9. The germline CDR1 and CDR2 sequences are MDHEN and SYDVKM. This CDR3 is CASSGGSGAAYEQYF. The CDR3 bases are TGTGCCAGCAGTGGGGGGAGCGGGGCTGCCTACGAGCAGTACTTC.

CDR3 sequence: CASSQEGTKNYGYTF. As DNA, the CDR3 is TGCGCCAGCAGCCAAGAGGGCACTAAAAACTATGGCTACACCTTC. This chain joins TRBV4-1 and TRBJ1-2, with D unclear. Trimming cost V 0 bases and J 2 bases, with 10 bases left between them. Germline V CDR1 and CDR2: MGHRA, YSYEKL. This CDR3 is built from 15 residues.

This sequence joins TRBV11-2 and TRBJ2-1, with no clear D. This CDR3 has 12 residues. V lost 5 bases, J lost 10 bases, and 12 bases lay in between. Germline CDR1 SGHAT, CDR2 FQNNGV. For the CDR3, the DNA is TGTGCCAGCAGCCCCGTCCCCGGGGAGCAGTTCTTC. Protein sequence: CASSPVPGEQFF.

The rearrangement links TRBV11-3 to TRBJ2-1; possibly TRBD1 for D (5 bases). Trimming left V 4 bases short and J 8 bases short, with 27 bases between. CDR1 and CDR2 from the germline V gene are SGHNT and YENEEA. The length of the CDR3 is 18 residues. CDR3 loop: CASSSWGGKPKERDEQFF. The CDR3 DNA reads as TGTGCCAGCAGCTCTTGGGGCGGCAAACCTAAGGAGCGCGATGAGCAGTTCTTC.

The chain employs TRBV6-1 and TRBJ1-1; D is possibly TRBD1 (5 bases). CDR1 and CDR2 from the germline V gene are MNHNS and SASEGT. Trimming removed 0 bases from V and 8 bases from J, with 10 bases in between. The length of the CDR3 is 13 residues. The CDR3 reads CASSEAQGYEAFF. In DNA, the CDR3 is TGTGCCAGCAGTGAAGCGCAGGGATACGAAGCTTTCTTT.

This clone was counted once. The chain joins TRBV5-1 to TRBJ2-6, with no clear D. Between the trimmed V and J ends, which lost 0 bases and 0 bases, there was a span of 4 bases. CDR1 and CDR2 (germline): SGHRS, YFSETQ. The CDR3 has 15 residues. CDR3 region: CASSLDGSGANVLTF. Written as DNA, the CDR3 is TGCGCCAGCAGCTTGGATGGCTCTGGGGCCAACGTCCTGACTTTC.

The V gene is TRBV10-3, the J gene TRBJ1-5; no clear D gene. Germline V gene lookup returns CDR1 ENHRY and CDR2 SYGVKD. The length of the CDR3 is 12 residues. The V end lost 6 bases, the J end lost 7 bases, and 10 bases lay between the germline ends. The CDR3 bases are TGTGCCATCAGCGAGGGAGAACAGCCCCAGCATTTT. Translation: CAISEGEQPQHF.